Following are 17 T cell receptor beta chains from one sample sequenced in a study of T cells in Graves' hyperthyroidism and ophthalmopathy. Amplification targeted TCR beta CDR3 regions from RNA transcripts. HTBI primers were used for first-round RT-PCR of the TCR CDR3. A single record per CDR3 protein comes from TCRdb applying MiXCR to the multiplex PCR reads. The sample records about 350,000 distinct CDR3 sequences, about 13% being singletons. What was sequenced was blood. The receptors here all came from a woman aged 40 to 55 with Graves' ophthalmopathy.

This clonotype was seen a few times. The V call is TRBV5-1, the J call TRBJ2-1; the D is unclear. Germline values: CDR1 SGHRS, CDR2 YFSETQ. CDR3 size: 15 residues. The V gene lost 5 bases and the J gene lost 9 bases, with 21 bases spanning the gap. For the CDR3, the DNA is TGCGCCAGCAGTTCAGGCCCCGGAAGTGCAAGTGAGCAGTTCTTC. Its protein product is CASSSGPGSASEQFF.

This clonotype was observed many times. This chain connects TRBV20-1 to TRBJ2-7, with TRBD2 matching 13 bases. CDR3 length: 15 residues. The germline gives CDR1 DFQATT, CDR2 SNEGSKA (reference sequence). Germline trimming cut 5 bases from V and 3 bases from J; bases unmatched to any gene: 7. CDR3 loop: CSADRLAGGLYEQYF. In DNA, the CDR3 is TGCAGTGCTGACCGACTAGCGGGAGGACTCTACGAGCAGTACTTC.

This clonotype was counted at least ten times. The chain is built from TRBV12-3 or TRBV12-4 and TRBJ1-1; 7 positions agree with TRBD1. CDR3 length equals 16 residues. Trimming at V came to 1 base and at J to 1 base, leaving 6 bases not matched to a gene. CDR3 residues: CASSLDRTGWNTEAFF. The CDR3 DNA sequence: TGTGCCAGCAGTTTAGACCGGACAGGATGGAACACTGAAGCTTTCTTT.

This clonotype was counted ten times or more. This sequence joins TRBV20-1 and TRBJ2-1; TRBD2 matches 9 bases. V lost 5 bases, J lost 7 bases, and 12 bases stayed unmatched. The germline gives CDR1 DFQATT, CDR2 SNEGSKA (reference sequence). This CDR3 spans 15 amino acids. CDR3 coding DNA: TGCAGTGCTGAGACTAGCGGACCCGGGGGGAATGAGCAGTTCTTC. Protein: CSAETSGPGGNEQFF.

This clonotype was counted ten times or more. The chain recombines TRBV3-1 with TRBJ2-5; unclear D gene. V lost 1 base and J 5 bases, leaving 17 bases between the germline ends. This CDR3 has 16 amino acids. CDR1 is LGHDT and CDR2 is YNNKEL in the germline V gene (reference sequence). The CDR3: CASSQGFGGRVETQYF. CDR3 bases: TGTGCCAGCAGCCAAGGGTTCGGCGGAAGGGTGGAGACCCAGTACTTC.

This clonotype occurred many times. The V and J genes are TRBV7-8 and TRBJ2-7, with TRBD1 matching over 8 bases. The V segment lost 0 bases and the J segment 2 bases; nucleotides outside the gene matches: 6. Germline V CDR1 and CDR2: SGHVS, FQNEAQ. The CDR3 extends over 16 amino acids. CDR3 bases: TGTGCCAGCAGCTTAGCGGCGACAGGGGTCACCTACGAGCAGTACTTC. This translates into CASSLAATGVTYEQYF.

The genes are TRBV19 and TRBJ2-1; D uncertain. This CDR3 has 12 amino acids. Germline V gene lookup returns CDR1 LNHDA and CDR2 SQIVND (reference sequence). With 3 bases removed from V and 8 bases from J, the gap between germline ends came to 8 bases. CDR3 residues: CASSMQRYEQFF. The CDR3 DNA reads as TGTGCCAGTAGTATGCAGCGTTATGAGCAGTTCTTC. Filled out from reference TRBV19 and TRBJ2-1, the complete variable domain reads DGGITQSPKYLFRKEGQNVTLSCEQNLNHDAMYWYRQDPGQGLRLIYYSQIVNDFQKGDIAEGYSVSREKKESFPLTVTSAQKNPTAFYLCASSMQRYEQFFGPGTRLTVL.

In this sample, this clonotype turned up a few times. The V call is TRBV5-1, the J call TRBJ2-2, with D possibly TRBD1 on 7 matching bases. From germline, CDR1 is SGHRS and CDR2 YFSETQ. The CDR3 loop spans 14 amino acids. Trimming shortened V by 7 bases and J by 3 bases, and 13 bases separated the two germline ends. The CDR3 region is CASSRGADTGELFF. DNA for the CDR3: TGCGCCAGCTCCAGGGGGGCCGACACCGGGGAGCTGTTTTTT.

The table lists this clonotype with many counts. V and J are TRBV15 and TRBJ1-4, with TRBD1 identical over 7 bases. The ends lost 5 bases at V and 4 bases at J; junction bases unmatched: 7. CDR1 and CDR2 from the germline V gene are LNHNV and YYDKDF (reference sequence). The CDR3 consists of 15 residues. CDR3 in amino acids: CATSRNTGVNEKLFF. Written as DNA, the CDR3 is TGTGCCACCAGCCGAAATACAGGGGTTAATGAAAAACTGTTTTTT.

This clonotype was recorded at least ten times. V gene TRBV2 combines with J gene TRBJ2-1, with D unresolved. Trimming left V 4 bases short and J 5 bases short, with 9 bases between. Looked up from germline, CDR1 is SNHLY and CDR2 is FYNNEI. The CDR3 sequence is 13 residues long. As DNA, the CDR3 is TGTGCCAGCAGTGGCATTGATGACAATGAGCAGTTCTTC. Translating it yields CASSGIDDNEQFF.

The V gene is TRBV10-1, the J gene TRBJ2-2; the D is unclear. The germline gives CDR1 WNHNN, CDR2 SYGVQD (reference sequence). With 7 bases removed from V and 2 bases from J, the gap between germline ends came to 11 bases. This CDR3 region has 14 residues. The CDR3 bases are TGCGCCAGCACAAAATTTACAAACACCGGGGAGCTGTTTTTT. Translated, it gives CASTKFTNTGELFF.

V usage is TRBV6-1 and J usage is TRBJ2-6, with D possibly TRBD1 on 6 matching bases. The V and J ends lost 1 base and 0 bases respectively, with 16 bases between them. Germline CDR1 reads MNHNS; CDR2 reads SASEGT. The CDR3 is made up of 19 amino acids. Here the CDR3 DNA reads TGTGCCAGCAGTGAAGAGGGGGTCAGGGCAAGCTCTGGGGCCAACGTCCTGACTTTC. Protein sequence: CASSEEGVRASSGANVLTF.

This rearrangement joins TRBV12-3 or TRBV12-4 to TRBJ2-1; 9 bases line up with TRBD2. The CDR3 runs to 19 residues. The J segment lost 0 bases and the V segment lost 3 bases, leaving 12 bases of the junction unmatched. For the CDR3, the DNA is TGTGCCAGCAGTTTCCGGGTAGCGGGGGATATTAGCTCCTACAATGAGCAGTTCTTC. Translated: CASSFRVAGDISSYNEQFF.

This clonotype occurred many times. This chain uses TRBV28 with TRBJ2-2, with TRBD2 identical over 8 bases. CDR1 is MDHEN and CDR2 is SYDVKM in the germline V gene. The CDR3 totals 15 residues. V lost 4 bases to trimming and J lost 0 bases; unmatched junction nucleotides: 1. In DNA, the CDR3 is TGTGCCAGCAGTTCAGCGGGAGCGAACACCGGGGAGCTGTTTTTT. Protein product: CASSSAGANTGELFF.

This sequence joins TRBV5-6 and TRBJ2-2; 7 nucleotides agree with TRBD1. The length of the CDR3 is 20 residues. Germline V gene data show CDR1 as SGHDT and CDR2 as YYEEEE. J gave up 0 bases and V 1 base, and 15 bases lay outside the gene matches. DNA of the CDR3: TGTGCCAGCAGCTTGCGGTTTCCCAACAGGGGAACTTCGAACACCGGGGAGCTGTTTTTT. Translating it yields CASSLRFPNRGTSNTGELFF.

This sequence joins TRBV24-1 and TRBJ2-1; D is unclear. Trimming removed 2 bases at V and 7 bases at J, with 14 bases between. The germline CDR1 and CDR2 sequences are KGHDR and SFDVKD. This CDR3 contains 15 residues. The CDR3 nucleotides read TGTGCCACCAGTGATTCCGGGTCTTATGGTAATGAGCAGTTCTTC. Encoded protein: CATSDSGSYGNEQFF.

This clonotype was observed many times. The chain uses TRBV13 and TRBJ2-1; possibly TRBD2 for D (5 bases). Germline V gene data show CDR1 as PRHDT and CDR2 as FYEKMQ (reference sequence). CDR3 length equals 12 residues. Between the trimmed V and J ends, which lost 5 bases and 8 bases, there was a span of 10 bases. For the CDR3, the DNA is TGTGCCAGCAGCCCCCTGAGGGATGAGCAGTTCTTC. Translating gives CASSPLRDEQFF.